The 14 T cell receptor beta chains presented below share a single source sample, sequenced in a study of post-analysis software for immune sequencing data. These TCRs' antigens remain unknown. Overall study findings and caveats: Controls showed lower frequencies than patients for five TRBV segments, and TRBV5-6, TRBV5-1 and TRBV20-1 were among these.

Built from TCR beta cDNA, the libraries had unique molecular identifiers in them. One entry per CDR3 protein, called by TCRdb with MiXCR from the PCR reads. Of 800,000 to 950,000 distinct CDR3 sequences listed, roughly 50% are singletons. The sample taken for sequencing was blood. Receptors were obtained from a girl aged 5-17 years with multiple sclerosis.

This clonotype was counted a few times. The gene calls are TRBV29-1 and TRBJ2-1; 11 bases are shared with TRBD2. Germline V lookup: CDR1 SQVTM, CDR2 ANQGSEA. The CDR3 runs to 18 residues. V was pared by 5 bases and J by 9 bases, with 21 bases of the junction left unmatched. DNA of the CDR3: TGCAGCGTTCCCCGAACGGGGACTGCTAGCGGGAGGAGAGGTGAGCAGTTCTTC. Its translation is CSVPRTGTASGRRGEQFF.

CDR3 DNA sequence: TGCAGCGTTGCGGGGAGGCTGGGCACAGATACGCAGTATTTT. Its translation: CSVAGRLGTDTQYF. This chain uses TRBV29-1 with TRBJ2-3, with D maybe TRBD2 (6 bases). Germline loops: CDR1 SQVTM, CDR2 ANQGSEA. V lost 4 bases and J 1 base, leaving 12 bases between the germline ends. The CDR3 runs to 14 residues.

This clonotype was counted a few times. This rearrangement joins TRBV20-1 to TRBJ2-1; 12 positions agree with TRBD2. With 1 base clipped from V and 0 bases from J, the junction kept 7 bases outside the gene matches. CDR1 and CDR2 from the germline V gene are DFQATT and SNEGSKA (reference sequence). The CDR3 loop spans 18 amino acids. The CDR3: CSARAVTSGGRSYNEQFF. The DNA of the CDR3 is TGCAGTGCTAGAGCTGTGACTAGCGGGGGCCGCTCCTACAATGAGCAGTTCTTC.

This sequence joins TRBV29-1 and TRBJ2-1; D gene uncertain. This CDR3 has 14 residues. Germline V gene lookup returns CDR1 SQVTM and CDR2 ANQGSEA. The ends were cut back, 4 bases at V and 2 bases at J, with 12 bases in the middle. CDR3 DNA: TGCAGCGTTGTGGCGGTGGTCCCCTACAATGAGCAGTTCTTC. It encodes CSVVAVVPYNEQFF.

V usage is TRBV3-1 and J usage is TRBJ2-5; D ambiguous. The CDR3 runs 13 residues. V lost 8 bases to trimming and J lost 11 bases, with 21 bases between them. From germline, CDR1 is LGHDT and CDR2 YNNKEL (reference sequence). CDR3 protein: CASYGTSTNGQYF. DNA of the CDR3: TGTGCCAGCTATGGAACCAGCACTAACGGGCAGTACTTC.

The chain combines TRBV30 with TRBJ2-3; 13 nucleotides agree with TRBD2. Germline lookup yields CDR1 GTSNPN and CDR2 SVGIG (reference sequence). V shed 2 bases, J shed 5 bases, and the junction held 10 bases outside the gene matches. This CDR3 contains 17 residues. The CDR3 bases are TGTGCCTGGAGTTCCAACGGACTAGCGGGAGCGGGAGATACGCAGTATTTT. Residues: CAWSSNGLAGAGDTQYF. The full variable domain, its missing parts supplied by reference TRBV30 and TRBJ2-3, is SQTIHQWPATLVQPVGSPLSLECTVEGTSNPNLYWYRQAAGRGLQLLFYSVGIGQISSEVPQNLSASRPQDRQFILSSKKLLLSDSGFYLCAWSSNGLAGAGDTQYFGPGTRLTVL.

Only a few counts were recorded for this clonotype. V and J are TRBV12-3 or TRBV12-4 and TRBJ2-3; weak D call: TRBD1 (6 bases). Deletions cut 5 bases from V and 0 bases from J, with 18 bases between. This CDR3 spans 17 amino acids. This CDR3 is CASSGLIRGGSTDTQYF. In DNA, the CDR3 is TGTGCCAGCAGTGGGCTCATCAGGGGTGGGAGCACAGATACGCAGTATTTT.

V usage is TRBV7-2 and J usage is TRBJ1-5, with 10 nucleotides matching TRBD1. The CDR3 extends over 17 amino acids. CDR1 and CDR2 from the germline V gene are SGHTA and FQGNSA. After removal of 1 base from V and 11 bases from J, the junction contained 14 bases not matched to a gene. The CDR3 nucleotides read TGTGCCAGCAGCTTAGAATCCCGGACAGGGGGAAGGTCGACCCAGCATTTT. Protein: CASSLESRTGGRSTQHF. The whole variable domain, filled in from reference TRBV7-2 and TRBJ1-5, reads GAGVSQSPSNKVTEKGKDVELRCDPISGHTALYWYRQSLGQGLEFLIYFQGNSAPDKSGLPSDRFSAERTGGSVSTLTIQRTQQEDSAVYLCASSLESRTGGRSTQHFGDGTRLSIL.

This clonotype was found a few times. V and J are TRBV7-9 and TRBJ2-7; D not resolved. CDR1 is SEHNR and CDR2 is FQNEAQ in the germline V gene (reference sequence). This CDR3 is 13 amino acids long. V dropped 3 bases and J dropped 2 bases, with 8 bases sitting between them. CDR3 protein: CASSFPRTYEQYF. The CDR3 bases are TGTGCCAGCAGCTTTCCCAGAACCTACGAGCAGTACTTC.

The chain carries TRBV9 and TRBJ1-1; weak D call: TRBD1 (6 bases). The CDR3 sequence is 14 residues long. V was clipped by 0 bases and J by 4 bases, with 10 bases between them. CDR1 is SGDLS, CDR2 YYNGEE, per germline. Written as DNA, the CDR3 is TGTGCCAGCAGCGTAGGGGGGGGGCCCACTGAAGCTTTCTTT. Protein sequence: CASSVGGGPTEAFF.

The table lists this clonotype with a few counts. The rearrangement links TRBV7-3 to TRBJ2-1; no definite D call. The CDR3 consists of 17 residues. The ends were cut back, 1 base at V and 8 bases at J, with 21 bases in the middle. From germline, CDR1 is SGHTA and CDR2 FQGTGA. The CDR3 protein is CASSLSSVRLGMDEQFF. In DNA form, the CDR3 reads TGTGCCAGCAGCTTAAGTTCCGTCCGTCTAGGTATGGATGAGCAGTTCTTC.

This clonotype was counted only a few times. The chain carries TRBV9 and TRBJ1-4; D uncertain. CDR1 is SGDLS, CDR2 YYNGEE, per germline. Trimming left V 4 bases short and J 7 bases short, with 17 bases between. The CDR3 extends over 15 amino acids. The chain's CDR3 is CASSLRPLGSEKLFF. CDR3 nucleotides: TGTGCCAGCAGCCTCCGGCCCCTGGGGTCTGAAAAACTGTTTTTT.

CDR3: CASSLDRGGGNYGYTF. Here the CDR3 DNA reads TGTGCCAGCAGCCTCGACAGGGGAGGGGGAAACTATGGCTACACCTTC. The V call is TRBV7-2, the J call TRBJ1-2, with TRBD1 identical over 8 bases. The CDR3 covers 16 residues. CDR1 and CDR2 from the germline V gene are SGHTA and FQGNSA. V shed 5 bases and J 2 bases; nucleotides not matched to a gene: 10.

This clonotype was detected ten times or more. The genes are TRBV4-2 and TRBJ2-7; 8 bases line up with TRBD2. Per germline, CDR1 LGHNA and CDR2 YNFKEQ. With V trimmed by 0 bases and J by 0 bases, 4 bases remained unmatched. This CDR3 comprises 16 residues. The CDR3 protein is CASSQDTGGASYEQYF. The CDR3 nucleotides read TGTGCCAGCAGCCAAGATACCGGGGGGGCCTCCTACGAGCAGTACTTC.